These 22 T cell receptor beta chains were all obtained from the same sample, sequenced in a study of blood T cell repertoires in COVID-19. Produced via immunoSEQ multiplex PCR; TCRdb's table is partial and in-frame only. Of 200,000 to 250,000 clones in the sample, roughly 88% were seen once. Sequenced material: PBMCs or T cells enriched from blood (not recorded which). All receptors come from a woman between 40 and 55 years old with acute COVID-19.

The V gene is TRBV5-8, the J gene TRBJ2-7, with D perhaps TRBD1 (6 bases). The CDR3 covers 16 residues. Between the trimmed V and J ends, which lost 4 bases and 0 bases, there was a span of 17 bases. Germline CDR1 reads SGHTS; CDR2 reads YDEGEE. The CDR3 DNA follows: TGTGCCAGCAGCATGCAGGGACAAGTTAGCTCCTACGAGCAGTACTTC. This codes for CASSMQGQVSSYEQYF.

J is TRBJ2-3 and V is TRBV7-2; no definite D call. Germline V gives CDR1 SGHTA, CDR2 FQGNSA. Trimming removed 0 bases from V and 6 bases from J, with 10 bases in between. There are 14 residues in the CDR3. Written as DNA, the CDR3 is TGTGCCAGCAGCTTAGCAGTAGTTCGGGATACGCAGTATTTT. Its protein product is CASSLAVVRDTQYF.

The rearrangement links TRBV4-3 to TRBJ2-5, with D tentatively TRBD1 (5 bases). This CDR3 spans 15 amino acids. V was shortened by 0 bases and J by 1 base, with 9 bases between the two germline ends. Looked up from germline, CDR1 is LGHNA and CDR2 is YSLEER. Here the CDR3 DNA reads TGCGCCAGCAGCCAAGAGGGTCAGGGCCAAGAGACCCAGTACTTC. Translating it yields CASSQEGQGQETQYF.

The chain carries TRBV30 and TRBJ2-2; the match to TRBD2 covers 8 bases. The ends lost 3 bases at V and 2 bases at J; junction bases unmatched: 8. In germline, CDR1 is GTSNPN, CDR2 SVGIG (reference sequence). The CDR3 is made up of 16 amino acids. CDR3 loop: CAWSSQRGPNTGELFF. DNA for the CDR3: TGTGCCTGGAGCTCCCAGCGGGGGCCTAACACCGGGGAGCTGTTTTTT.

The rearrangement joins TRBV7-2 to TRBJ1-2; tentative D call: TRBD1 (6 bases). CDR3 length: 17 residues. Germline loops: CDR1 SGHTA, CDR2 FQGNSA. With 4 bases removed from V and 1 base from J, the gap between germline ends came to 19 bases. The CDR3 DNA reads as TGTGCCAGCAGCTCAAGCCGGTCGGACAGCTTTAACTATGGCTACACCTTC. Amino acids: CASSSSRSDSFNYGYTF.

The DNA for the CDR3 is TGTGCCAGCAGCAGACAGGGGTACGAGCAGTTCTTC. As protein: CASSRQGYEQFF. The chain recombines TRBV6-5 with TRBJ2-1, with 8 positions matching TRBD1. CDR1 and CDR2 (germline): MNHEY, SVGAGI. The CDR3 has 12 residues. The J segment lost 10 bases and the V segment lost 6 bases, leaving 5 bases of the junction unmatched.

In nucleotides, the CDR3 is TGTGCCAGCAGGATAGCGGGGGCCGGGGAGACCCAGTACTTC. Translated: CASRIAGAGETQYF. J is TRBJ2-5 and V is TRBV5-5, with 9 bases fitting TRBD2. V gave up 5 bases and J gave up 5 bases; unmatched junction bases: 7. This CDR3 is 14 amino acids long. Germline V lookup: CDR1 SGHKS, CDR2 YYEKEE (reference sequence).

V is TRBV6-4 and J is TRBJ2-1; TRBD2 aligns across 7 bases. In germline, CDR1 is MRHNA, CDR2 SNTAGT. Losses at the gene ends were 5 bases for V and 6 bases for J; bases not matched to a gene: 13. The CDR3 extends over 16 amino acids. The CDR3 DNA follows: TGTGCCAGCAGTAGTGGGAGCGGGGCAAGGGGCAATGAGCAGTTCTTC. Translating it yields CASSSGSGARGNEQFF.

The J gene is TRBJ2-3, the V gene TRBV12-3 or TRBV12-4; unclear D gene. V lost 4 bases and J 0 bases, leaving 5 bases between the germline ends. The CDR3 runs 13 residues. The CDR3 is CASSSTSTDTQYF. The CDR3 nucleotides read TGTGCCAGCAGTTCGACTAGCACAGATACGCAGTATTTT.

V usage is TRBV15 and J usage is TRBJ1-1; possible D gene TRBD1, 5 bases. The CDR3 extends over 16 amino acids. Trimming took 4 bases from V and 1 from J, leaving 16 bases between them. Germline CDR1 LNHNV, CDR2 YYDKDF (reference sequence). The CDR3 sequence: CATSTIRQSSNTEAFF. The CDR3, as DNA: TGTGCCACCAGCACTATTAGACAGTCCTCGAACACTGAAGCTTTCTTT.

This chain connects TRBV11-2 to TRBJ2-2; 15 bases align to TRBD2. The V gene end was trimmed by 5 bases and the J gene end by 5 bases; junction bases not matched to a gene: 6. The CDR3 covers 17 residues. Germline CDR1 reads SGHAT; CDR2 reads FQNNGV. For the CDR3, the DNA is TGTGCCAGCAGCCCACAGGGACTAGCGGGGGGAACCGGGGAGCTGTTTTTT. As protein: CASSPQGLAGGTGELFF.

The DNA for the CDR3 is TGTGCCACCAGCAGAGATATCTCGGGACAGATAAGAAATCAGCCCCAGCATTTT. Residues: CATSRDISGQIRNQPQHF. This chain connects TRBV15 to TRBJ1-5; 7 nucleotides match TRBD1. The CDR3 sequence is 18 residues long. From germline, CDR1 is LNHNV and CDR2 YYDKDF (reference sequence). After removal of 0 bases from V and 4 bases from J, the junction contained 12 bases not matched to a gene. The whole variable domain, filled in from reference TRBV15 and TRBJ1-5, reads DAMVIQNPRYQVTQFGKPVTLSCSQTLNHNVMYWYQQKSSQAPKLLFHYYDKDFNNEADTPDNFQSRRPNTSFCFLDIRSPGLGDTAMYLCATSRDISGQIRNQPQHFGDGTRLSIL.

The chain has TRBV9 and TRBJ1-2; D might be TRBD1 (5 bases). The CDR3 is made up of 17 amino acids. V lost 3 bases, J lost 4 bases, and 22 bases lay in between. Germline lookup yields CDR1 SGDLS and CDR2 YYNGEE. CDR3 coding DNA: TGTGCCAGCAGCGCCGCAAATCACGGGCAGGGCGGCTATGGCTACACCTTC. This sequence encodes CASSAANHGQGGYGYTF.

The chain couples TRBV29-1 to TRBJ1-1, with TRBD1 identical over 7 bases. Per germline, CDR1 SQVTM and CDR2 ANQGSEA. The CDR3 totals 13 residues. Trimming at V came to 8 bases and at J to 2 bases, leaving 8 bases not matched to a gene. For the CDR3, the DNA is TGCAGCTACAAACAGGGGCTTAACACTGAAGCTTTCTTT. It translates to CSYKQGLNTEAFF. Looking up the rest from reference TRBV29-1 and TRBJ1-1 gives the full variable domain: SAVISQKPSRDICQRGTSLTIQCQVDSQVTMMFWYRQQPGQSLTLIATANQGSEATYESGFVIDKFPISRPNLTFSTLTVSNMSPEDSSIYLCSYKQGLNTEAFFGQGTRLTVV.

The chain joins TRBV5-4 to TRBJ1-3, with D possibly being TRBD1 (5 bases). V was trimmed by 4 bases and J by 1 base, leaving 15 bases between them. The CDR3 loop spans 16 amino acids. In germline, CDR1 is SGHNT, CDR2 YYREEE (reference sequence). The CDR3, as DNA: TGTGCCAGCAGCCGGCCGACAGTACCTTCTGGAAACACCATATATTTT. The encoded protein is CASSRPTVPSGNTIYF.

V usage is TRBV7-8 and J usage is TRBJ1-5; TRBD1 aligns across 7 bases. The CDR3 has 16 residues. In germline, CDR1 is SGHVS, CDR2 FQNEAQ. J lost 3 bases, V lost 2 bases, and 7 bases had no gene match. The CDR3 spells CASSLRVGGNNQPQHF. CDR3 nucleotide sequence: TGTGCCAGCAGCTTAAGGGTAGGGGGCAACAATCAGCCCCAGCATTTT.

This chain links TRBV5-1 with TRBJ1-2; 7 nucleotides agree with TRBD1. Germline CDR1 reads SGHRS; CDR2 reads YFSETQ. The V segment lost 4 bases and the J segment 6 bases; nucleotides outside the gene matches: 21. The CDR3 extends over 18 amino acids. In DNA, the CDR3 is TGCGCCAGCAGCAGAGCCGGGACAGAGCCCCCTAAAAGGCATGGCTACACCTTC. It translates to CASSRAGTEPPKRHGYTF.

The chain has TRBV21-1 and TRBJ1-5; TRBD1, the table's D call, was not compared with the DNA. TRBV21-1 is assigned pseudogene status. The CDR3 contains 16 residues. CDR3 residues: CASSKEQGVSNQPQHF. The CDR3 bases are TGTGCCAGCAGCAAAGAGCAGGGGGTTAGCAATCAGCCCCAGCATTTT.

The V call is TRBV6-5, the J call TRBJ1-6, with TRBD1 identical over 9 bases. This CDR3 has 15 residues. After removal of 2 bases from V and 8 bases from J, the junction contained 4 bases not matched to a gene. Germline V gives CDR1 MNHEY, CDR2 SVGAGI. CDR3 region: CASSYGDRDDSPLHF. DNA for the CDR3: TGTGCCAGCAGTTACGGGGACAGGGATGATTCACCCCTCCACTTT.

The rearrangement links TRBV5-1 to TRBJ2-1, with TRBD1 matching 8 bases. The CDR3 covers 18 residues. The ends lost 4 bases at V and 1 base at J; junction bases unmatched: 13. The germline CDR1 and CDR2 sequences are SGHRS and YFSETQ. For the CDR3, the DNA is TGCGCCAGCAGCCGACAGGGGACCCCTCCCCTATCCTACAATGAGCAGTTCTTC. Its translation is CASSRQGTPPLSYNEQFF.

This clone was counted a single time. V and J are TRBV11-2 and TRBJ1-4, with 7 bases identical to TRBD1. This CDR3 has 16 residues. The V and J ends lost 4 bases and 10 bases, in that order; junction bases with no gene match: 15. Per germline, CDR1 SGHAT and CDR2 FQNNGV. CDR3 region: CASSSNSDRARGKLFF. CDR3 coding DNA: TGTGCCAGCAGCTCAAATAGCGACAGGGCTCGCGGAAAACTGTTTTTT.

The DNA for the CDR3 is TGTGCCAGCAGCCTTCGACAGAACACTGAAGCTTTCTTT. It is translated as CASSLRQNTEAFF. The chain links TRBV13 to TRBJ1-1, with D unresolved. The germline V gene has CDR1 PRHDT and CDR2 FYEKMQ (reference sequence). The CDR3 is made up of 13 amino acids. V lost 5 bases, J lost 1 base, and 8 bases lay in between.